This TCR beta chain was identified during a study of cytomegalovirus exposure and HLA in healthy donors. This CDR3 contains 12 residues. V lost 9 bases to trimming and J lost 1 base; unmatched junction nucleotides: 3. CDR1 is LNHDA and CDR2 is SQIVND in the germline V gene (reference sequence). In the PCR, 60 Vbeta and 13 Jbeta primers were used. Here immunoSEQ multiplex PCR was the method, and the copy in TCRdb shows in-frame clones only, minus some. In the table there are under 150,000 clones, approximately 79% of which are singletons. V is TRBV19 and J is TRBJ2-7; 7 bases are a match to TRBD1. The specimen was PBMCs. The receptor was isolated from a male donor in good health and CMV-seronegative. The CDR3 loop reads CASAGGSYEQYF. The CDR3 nucleotides are TGTGCCAGCGCAGGGGGTTCCTACGAGCAGTACTTC. The full variable domain, completed using reference TRBV19 and TRBJ2-7, is DGGITQSPKYLFRKEGQNVTLSCEQNLNHDAMYWYRQDPGQGLRLIYYSQIVNDFQKGDIAEGYSVSREKKESFPLTVTSAQKNPTAFYLCASAGGSYEQYFGPGTRLTVT.